A selection of T cell receptor beta chains follows, all from one sample in a study of blood T cells in healthy people across ages. TCRdb recomputed calls from the 5' RACE reads with MiXCR, one row per CDR3 protein. This table has about 730,000 distinct CDR3 sequences, around 46% appearing once. The sequenced sample consisted of blood. These TCRs come from a woman between 55 and 75 years old in good health. Both conserved end residues are part of each CDR3. A D gene is named only where the DNA matches it firmly. Clone size is not always given. Where it is, it says once, few, many or a class for expanded clones.

J | V | size | length | D | CDR3 | DNA
TRBJ2-3 | TRBV20-1 | NA | 16 | TRBD2 | CSALSTGGANTDTQYF | TGCAGTGCTCTTAGCACGGGGGGTGCCAACACAGATACGCAGTATTTT
TRBJ1-4 | TRBV7-9 | few | 15 | NA | CASSSHRATNEKLFF | TGTGCCAGCAGCTCTCACAGGGCAACTAATGAAAAACTGTTTTTT
TRBJ2-1 | TRBV20-1 | NA | 14 | NA | CSATPSEHRNEQFF | TGCAGTGCTACCCCTTCGGAGCATCGGAATGAGCAGTTCTTC
TRBJ2-7 | TRBV3-1 | few | 13 | TRBD1 | CASSRTGVGEQYF | TGTGCCAGCAGCCGGACAGGGGTTGGGGAGCAGTACTTC
TRBJ2-7 | TRBV20-1 | NA | 14 | NA | CSARSERVAYEQYF | TGCAGTGCTAGATCCGAGCGGGTGGCCTACGAGCAGTACTTC
TRBJ1-5 | TRBV4-1 | NA | 16 | NA | CASSQGLRGLNQPQHF | TGCGCCAGCAGCCAAGGACTTAGGGGCCTTAATCAGCCCCAGCATTTT
TRBJ2-7 | TRBV7-2 | NA | 14 | TRBD2 | CASSLPGLAHEQYF | TGTGCCAGCAGCTTACCGGGACTAGCGCACGAGCAGTACTTC
TRBJ2-3 | TRBV7-2 | NA | 15 | TRBD2 | CASSISGRGWDTQYF | TGTGCCAGCAGCATTAGCGGGCGGGGGTGGGATACGCAGTATTTT
TRBJ2-3 | TRBV6-1 | NA | 13 | NA | CASSGYRADTQYF | TGTGCCAGCAGTGGTTACAGGGCCGATACGCAGTATTTT
TRBJ1-2 | TRBV7-9 | few | 12 | NA | CASSLVGSGYTF | TGTGCCAGCAGCTTAGTGGGGTCTGGCTACACCTTC
TRBJ2-7 | TRBV20-1 | NA | 14 | TRBD2 | CSAPRGLAGDEQYF | TGCAGTGCTCCCCGAGGACTAGCGGGCGACGAGCAGTACTTC
TRBJ2-1 | TRBV3-1 | NA | 14 | NA | CASSLEGRGSEQFF | TGTGCCAGCAGCCTCGAGGGCCGAGGCAGTGAGCAGTTCTTC
TRBJ1-5 | TRBV7-2 | few | 15 | TRBD1 | CASSLVGQVYQPQHF | TGTGCCAGCAGCTTAGTAGGACAGGTTTATCAGCCCCAGCATTTT
TRBJ2-7 | TRBV28 | once | 12 | TRBD2 | CASRGGGSEQYF | TGTGCCAGCAGGGGAGGCGGGAGCGAGCAGTACTTC
TRBJ1-6 | TRBV7-6 | few | 18 | TRBD1 | CASSSGTGGTSYNSPLHF | TGTGCCAGCAGCTCAGGGACAGGGGGTACCTCCTATAATTCACCCCTCCACTTT
TRBJ2-1 | TRBV11-2 | NA | 16 | TRBD2 | CASSFQREGRGNEQFF | TGTGCCAGCAGCTTCCAGCGGGAGGGCCGCGGAAATGAGCAGTTCTTC
TRBJ1-5 | TRBV11-2 | NA | 13 | NA | CASSLTPNQPQHF | TGTGCCAGCAGCTTGACTCCCAATCAGCCCCAGCATTTT
TRBJ1-5 | TRBV6-5 | NA | 14 | NA | CASSKAQGFQPQHF | TGTGCCAGCAGTAAAGCACAGGGCTTTCAGCCCCAGCATTTT
TRBJ1-5 | TRBV12-3/TRBV12-4 | NA | 15 | NA | CASSLLEGRNQPQHF | TGTGCCAGCAGCCTTCTCGAGGGGCGTAATCAGCCCCAGCATTTT
TRBJ1-4 | TRBV14 | few | 16 | NA | CASSKDSQSTNEKLFF | TGTGCCAGCAGCAAGGACAGCCAGTCAACTAATGAAAAACTGTTTTTT
TRBJ1-2 | TRBV25-1 | once | 13 | NA | CASGEQGSYGYTF | TGTGCCAGCGGTGAGCAGGGTAGCTATGGCTACACCTTC
TRBJ1-2 | TRBV12-3/TRBV12-4 | many | 13 | TRBD1 | CASSSGQGSRYTF | TGTGCCAGCAGTTCGGGACAGGGTTCTCGCTACACCTTC
TRBJ2-7 | TRBV5-1 | few | 15 | TRBD2 | CASSLEQTSGGKQYF | TGCGCCAGCAGCTTGGAGCAGACTAGCGGGGGGAAGCAGTACTTC
TRBJ1-3 | TRBV12-3/TRBV12-4 | few | 15 | TRBD1 | CASTSDRAVGNTIYF | TGTGCCAGCACCTCGGACAGGGCAGTGGGAAACACCATATATTTT
TRBJ2-1 | TRBV18 | NA | 15 | TRBD2 | CASSPPGLVRNEQFF | TGTGCCAGCTCACCGCCGGGACTAGTTCGCAATGAGCAGTTCTTC
TRBJ2-1 | TRBV4-2 | NA | 13 | NA | CASSQDSWGSQFF | TGTGCCAGCAGCCAAGATTCGTGGGGTTCGCAGTTCTTC
TRBJ2-7 | TRBV4-1 | NA | 16 | TRBD1 | CASSQGHGTGAYEQYF | TGCGCCAGCAGCCAAGGGCACGGGACAGGGGCCTACGAGCAGTACTTC
TRBJ2-7 | TRBV28 | few | 13 | NA | CASSRQERNEQYF | TGTGCCAGCAGTCGACAGGAGAGAAACGAGCAGTACTTC
TRBJ2-7 | TRBV20-1 | NA | 14 | NA | CSARLGTLGETRYF | TGCAGTGCCAGACTAGGGACCTTGGGAGAGACCCGGTACTTC
TRBJ1-4 | TRBV18 | NA | 18 | NA | CASSPPISGIATNEKLFF | TGTGCCAGCTCACCACCGATTTCGGGGATTGCAACTAATGAAAAACTGTTTTTT
TRBJ1-5 | TRBV20-1 | few | 15 | NA | CSARDFTNSNQPQHF | TGCAGTGCTAGAGATTTTACTAATAGCAATCAGCCCCAGCATTTT
TRBJ2-7 | TRBV20-1 | few | 15 | TRBD1 | CSARAGDRGLYEQYF | TGCAGTGCTAGAGCGGGGGACAGGGGACTCTACGAGCAGTACTTC
TRBJ2-7 | TRBV5-5 | once | 15 | NA | CASSLGPDPSYEQYF | TGTGCCAGCAGCTTGGGCCCAGATCCCTCCTACGAGCAGTACTTC
TRBJ2-7 | TRBV11-1 | few | 16 | TRBD2 | CASSLLGGSPYNEQYF | TGTGCCAGCAGCTTACTGGGCGGGAGCCCCTACAATGAGCAGTACTTC
TRBJ2-7 | TRBV6-2/TRBV6-3 | few | 14 | TRBD2 | CASSPTSPTYEQYF | TGTGCCAGCAGTCCGACTAGCCCCACCTACGAGCAGTACTTC
TRBJ2-7 | TRBV5-1 | NA | 14 | NA | CASRVRVGAYEQYF | TGCGCCAGCAGGGTTAGGGTCGGTGCCTACGAGCAGTACTTC
TRBJ2-7 | TRBV6-2/TRBV6-3 | NA | 13 | NA | CASATGGPYEQYF | TGTGCCAGTGCAACTGGAGGCCCCTACGAGCAGTACTTC
TRBJ1-2 | TRBV3-1 | NA | 14 | NA | CASSLKGLDYGYTF | TGTGCCAGCAGCTTAAAGGGTTTGGACTATGGCTACACCTTC
TRBJ2-1 | TRBV18 | few | 15 | TRBD1 | CASSPATGPSNEQFF | TGTGCCAGCTCACCGGCGACAGGGCCCTCCAATGAGCAGTTCTTC
TRBJ2-1 | TRBV27 | few | 13 | NA | CASSPQLLDEQFF | TGTGCCAGCAGCCCGCAGTTACTAGATGAGCAGTTCTTC
TRBJ1-2 | TRBV3-1 | many | 13 | NA | CASSQIGDRGYTF | TGTGCCAGCAGCCAAATAGGGGATCGTGGCTACACCTTC
TRBJ2-7 | TRBV4-3 | few | 18 | TRBD2 | CASSQSGRAGLSSYEQYF | TGCGCCAGCAGCCAGTCAGGGCGAGCGGGGTTGAGCTCCTACGAGCAGTACTTC
TRBJ2-5 | TRBV19 | NA | 16 | NA | CASTAHKSSDQETQYF | TGTGCCAGTACCGCCCATAAATCTAGCGACCAAGAGACCCAGTACTTC
TRBJ2-5 | TRBV11-2 | NA | 14 | NA | CASNYRGGQETQYF | TGTGCCAGCAACTACAGGGGAGGGCAAGAGACCCAGTACTTC
TRBJ2-1 | TRBV5-1 | few | 16 | TRBD2 | CASSLAGGGAENEQFF | TGCGCCAGCAGCTTGGCCGGCGGGGGGGCGGAGAATGAGCAGTTCTTC
TRBJ2-3 | TRBV3-1 | few | 14 | NA | CASSQASVSDTQYF | TGTGCCAGCAGCCAAGCTAGCGTGTCAGATACGCAGTATTTT
TRBJ1-5 | TRBV18 | NA | 14 | NA | CASSSEWSNQPQHF | TGTGCCAGCTCCTCGGAGTGGAGCAATCAGCCCCAGCATTTT
TRBJ2-7 | TRBV7-2 | few | 14 | TRBD2 | CASSLVAGAYEQYF | TGTGCCAGCAGCTTGGTAGCGGGAGCCTACGAGCAGTACTTC
TRBJ2-7 | TRBV2 | NA | 13 | NA | CASETTSDYEQYF | TGTGCCAGCGAGACGACCTCCGACTACGAGCAGTACTTC
TRBJ1-1 | TRBV19 | once | 14 | NA | CASNRGGGNTEAFF | TGTGCCAGTAATCGCGGTGGAGGGAACACTGAAGCTTTCTTT
TRBJ2-3 | TRBV20-1 | NA | 16 | NA | CSARDPGGLGTDTQYF | TGCAGTGCTAGAGATCCGGGGGGCTTAGGCACAGATACGCAGTATTTT
TRBJ2-3 | TRBV20-1 | few | 11 | NA | CSASMGNTQYF | TGCAGTGCTTCTATGGGGAATACGCAGTATTTT
TRBJ2-3 | TRBV12-3/TRBV12-4 | few | 15 | NA | CASSFGALKTDTQYF | TGTGCCAGCAGTTTTGGAGCGTTAAAGACAGATACGCAGTATTTT
TRBJ2-3 | TRBV10-2 | once | 15 | TRBD2 | CASSTGAGETDTRYF | TGCGCCAGCAGCACCGGGGCGGGGGAAACAGATACGCGGTATTTT
TRBJ2-5 | TRBV20-1 | few | 14 | TRBD2 | CSARLREGQGEQYF | TGCAGTGCTAGGCTTCGGGAGGGCCAGGGAGAGCAGTACTTC